In this sample, the clone carrying this TCR beta chain turned up once. Its antigen remains unidentified. These data originate in a study of shared clonotypes between healthy human individuals. Investigators spread the genomic DNA of each subset evenly over several immunoSEQ plates. Sequenced by immunoSEQ multiplex PCR; TCRdb stores in-frame clones only, minus some. The sample has some 2.4 million clones, 80% to 95% seen once. Findings of the study overall: A reduction in generation probabilities was seen for non-shared clonotypes relative to those shared by all four donors. Generally, naive subsets came out with larger estimated richness than memory subsets.

Trimming took off 5 bases at V and 8 bases at J, with 17 bases between the two ends. Germline-derived CDR1 and CDR2 are SGHNT and YYREEE (reference sequence). The length of the CDR3 is 14 residues. The sequence came from a man between 18 and 29 years old in good health. Some clones in this sample may be carry-over from other donors' samples. The source material was naive CD4+ T cells from PBMCs. Subset of the sample: CD45RA+ positively selected. J is TRBJ2-1 and V is TRBV5-4, with D perhaps matching TRBD1 or TRBD2 (5 bases each). This chain's CDR3 is CASSGDPRSDEQFF. The CDR3 coding sequence is TGTGCCAGCAGTGGGGACCCCAGGTCGGATGAGCAGTTCTTC.